The rows below give T cell receptor beta chains drawn from one sample of a study of blood T cell repertoires in COVID-19. TCRdb's table, derived via immunoSEQ multiplex PCR, lists solely in-frame clones and lacks some. The top ten hold almost 1.5% of the sample, which has nearly 300,000 clones, 84% seen once. The sequencing sample was made of peripheral blood. The receptors were gathered from a human donor with COVID-19, enrolled during active disease. The donor label of this sample is uncertain. CDR3s include the opening cysteine and the closing phenylalanine or tryptophan. D genes are given only for firm matches. Where a row states a size, it is once, few, many or the class of an expanded clone; other rows omit it.

cdr3_aa: CASSTGLAGVIANTGELFF; cdr3_nt: TGTGCCAGCAGTACCGGACTAGCGGGAGTTATTGCGAACACCGGGGAGCTGTTTTTT; v_call: TRBV2; j_call: TRBJ2-2; d_call: TRBD2; clone_size: .
cdr3_aa: CASSIDRGFTDTQYF; cdr3_nt: TGTGCCAGCAGCATAGACAGGGGATTCACAGATACGCAGTATTTT; v_call: TRBV5-6; j_call: TRBJ2-3; d_call: TRBD1; clone_size: .
cdr3_aa: CASSLVGPGAGNTIYF; cdr3_nt: TGTGCCAGCAGCTTAGTTGGGCCAGGGGCTGGAAACACCATATATTTT; v_call: TRBV7-2; j_call: TRBJ1-3; d_call: .; clone_size: .
cdr3_aa: CASTRTSGLRSYNEQFF; cdr3_nt: TGTGCCAGCACCCGGACTAGCGGACTACGCTCCTACAATGAGCAGTTCTTC; v_call: TRBV28; j_call: TRBJ2-1; d_call: TRBD2; clone_size: once
cdr3_aa: CASSSRQFAGYEEQYF; cdr3_nt: TGTGCCAGTAGCTCCAGACAGTTTGCCGGCTACGAGGAGCAGTACTTC; v_call: TRBV19; j_call: TRBJ2-7; d_call: .; clone_size: .
cdr3_aa: CACSARNEKLFF; cdr3_nt: TGTGCCTGTTCCGCGAGAAATGAAAAACTGTTTTTT; v_call: TRBV30; j_call: TRBJ1-4; d_call: .; clone_size: .
cdr3_aa: CASSRPAGGTEAFF; cdr3_nt: TGTGCCAGCAGCCGGCCGGCGGGTGGGACTGAAGCTTTCTTT; v_call: TRBV28; j_call: TRBJ1-1; d_call: .; clone_size: .
cdr3_aa: CASSSDSTTDTQYF; cdr3_nt: TGTGCCAGCTCATCGGACAGTACCACAGATACGCAGTATTTT; v_call: TRBV18; j_call: TRBJ2-3; d_call: .; clone_size: .
cdr3_aa: CASSSGLAKYF; cdr3_nt: TGTGCCAGCAGCTCCGGACTAGCCAAGTACTTC; v_call: TRBV12-3/TRBV12-4; j_call: TRBJ2-5; d_call: TRBD2; clone_size: .
cdr3_aa: CASSRQGVSTEAFF; cdr3_nt: TGTGCCAGCAGTAGACAGGGAGTTAGCACTGAAGCTTTCTTT; v_call: TRBV27; j_call: TRBJ1-1; d_call: TRBD1; clone_size: .
cdr3_aa: CASSELPGQGARTDTQYF; cdr3_nt: TGTGCCAGCAGTGAGCTCCCCGGGCAGGGGGCTCGGACAGATACGCAGTATTTT; v_call: TRBV6-1; j_call: TRBJ2-3; d_call: TRBD1; clone_size: .
cdr3_aa: CASSPRGGTSYEQYF; cdr3_nt: TGTGCCAGTAGTCCCCGGGGGGGCACCTCCTACGAGCAGTACTTC; v_call: TRBV19; j_call: TRBJ2-7; d_call: TRBD2; clone_size: .
cdr3_aa: CASSQDDFPGEQYF; cdr3_nt: TGTGCCAGCAGCCAAGATGACTTCCCTGGCGAGCAGTACTTC; v_call: TRBV14; j_call: TRBJ2-7; d_call: .; clone_size: few
cdr3_aa: CASSLSPGLAGQRQFF; cdr3_nt: TGTGCCAGCAGCCTCTCCCCGGGACTAGCGGGACAACGGCAGTTCTTC; v_call: TRBV7-9; j_call: TRBJ2-1; d_call: TRBD2; clone_size: .
cdr3_aa: CAISEPSRGVEAFF; cdr3_nt: TGTGCCATCAGTGAGCCCAGTCGGGGGGTTGAAGCTTTCTTT; v_call: TRBV10-3; j_call: TRBJ1-1; d_call: .; clone_size: .
cdr3_aa: CASSLTRSGNTIYF; cdr3_nt: TGTGCCAGCAGTTTAACCAGGTCAGGAAACACCATATATTTT; v_call: TRBV28; j_call: TRBJ1-3; d_call: .; clone_size: .
cdr3_aa: CASSQDGLALEQFF; cdr3_nt: TGTGCCAGCAGCCAAGATGGGCTAGCGCTTGAGCAGTTCTTC; v_call: TRBV4-2; j_call: TRBJ2-1; d_call: .; clone_size: few
cdr3_aa: CASSLRAGLAGVGGETQYF; cdr3_nt: TGTGCCAGCAGTTTAAGGGCAGGACTAGCGGGAGTAGGAGGCGAGACCCAGTACTTC; v_call: TRBV28; j_call: TRBJ2-5; d_call: TRBD2; clone_size: .
cdr3_aa: CASSQEFRQAGNTIYF; cdr3_nt: TGTGCCAGCAGCCAAGAATTTAGGCAGGCTGGAAACACCATATATTTT; v_call: TRBV3-1/TRBV3-2; j_call: TRBJ1-3; d_call: .; clone_size: few
cdr3_aa: CASTLSRFQPQHF; cdr3_nt: TGTGCCAGCACCCTGTCCAGATTTCAGCCCCAGCATTTT; v_call: TRBV12-3/TRBV12-4; j_call: TRBJ1-5; d_call: .; clone_size: once
cdr3_aa: CASSWDTGVNTEAFF; cdr3_nt: TGCGCCAGCAGCTGGGACACAGGGGTGAACACTGAAGCTTTCTTT; v_call: TRBV5-1; j_call: TRBJ1-1; d_call: TRBD1; clone_size: .
cdr3_aa: CASSPSGTGVGSRANVLTF; cdr3_nt: TGTGCCAGCTCACCGTCCGGGACAGGGGTTGGTTCTCGGGCCAACGTCCTGACTTTC; v_call: TRBV18; j_call: TRBJ2-6; d_call: TRBD1; clone_size: .
cdr3_aa: CASSIYRGYTF; cdr3_nt: TGTGCCAGCAGCATATACAGGGGCTACACCTTC; v_call: TRBV21-1; j_call: TRBJ1-2; d_call: .; clone_size: .
cdr3_aa: CASSLYRGNRIYNYGYTF; cdr3_nt: TGTGCCAGTAGTCTATATAGGGGGAACAGAATCTATAACTATGGCTACACCTTC; v_call: TRBV19; j_call: TRBJ1-2; d_call: .; clone_size: .
cdr3_aa: CASSQLLTPSYEQYF; cdr3_nt: TGTGCCAGCAGCCAATTGTTGACTCCCTCCTACGAGCAGTACTTC; v_call: TRBV3-1/TRBV3-2; j_call: TRBJ2-7; d_call: .; clone_size: .
cdr3_aa: CASSSAGTVVGYTF; cdr3_nt: TGTGCCAGCAGCTCCGCGGGGACAGTGGTGGGCTACACCTTC; v_call: TRBV5-6; j_call: TRBJ1-2; d_call: TRBD1; clone_size: .
cdr3_aa: CASSLESSYNEQFF; cdr3_nt: TGTGCCAGCAGCCTGGAGAGCTCCTACAATGAGCAGTTCTTC; v_call: TRBV6-5; j_call: TRBJ2-1; d_call: .; clone_size: .
cdr3_aa: CASSDSARDFTGELFF; cdr3_nt: TGTGCCAGCAGTGACTCGGCCAGGGATTTCACCGGGGAGCTGTTTTTT; v_call: TRBV6-4; j_call: TRBJ2-2; d_call: .; clone_size: .
cdr3_aa: CASSNDRVFQPQHF; cdr3_nt: TGTGCCAGCAGCAACGACAGGGTGTTTCAGCCCCAGCATTTT; v_call: TRBV28; j_call: TRBJ1-5; d_call: TRBD1; clone_size: few
cdr3_aa: CASSPPNTRSTDTQYF; cdr3_nt: TGTGCCAGCAGCCCCCCAAACACCCGTAGCACAGATACGCAGTATTTT; v_call: TRBV5-4; j_call: TRBJ2-3; d_call: .; clone_size: .
cdr3_aa: CASSPLGQGPYGYTF; cdr3_nt: TGTGCCAGCAGCCCCCTAGGACAGGGTCCATATGGCTACACCTTC; v_call: TRBV7-8; j_call: TRBJ1-2; d_call: TRBD1; clone_size: .
cdr3_aa: CASSKGQGVTSGANVLTF; cdr3_nt: TGTGCCAGTAGTAAAGGACAGGGGGTTACCTCTGGGGCCAACGTCCTGACTTTC; v_call: TRBV19; j_call: TRBJ2-6; d_call: TRBD1; clone_size: once
cdr3_aa: CASGPRHGLLHF; cdr3_nt: TGTGCCAGCGGCCCCAGGCACGGCCTCCTCCACTTT; v_call: TRBV28; j_call: TRBJ1-6; d_call: .; clone_size: .
cdr3_aa: CASSYISGNPRRYNEQFF; cdr3_nt: TGTGCCAGCAGTTACATTAGCGGGAACCCCCGACGCTACAATGAGCAGTTCTTC; v_call: TRBV6-2/TRBV6-3; j_call: TRBJ2-1; d_call: TRBD2; clone_size: .
cdr3_aa: CASSQVPSEKLQEQFF; cdr3_nt: TGTGCCAGCAGCCAAGTCCCCAGCGAGAAATTGCAGGAGCAGTTCTTC; v_call: TRBV4-2; j_call: TRBJ2-1; d_call: .; clone_size: .
cdr3_aa: CASSEAASTDTQYF; cdr3_nt: TGTGCCAGCAGTGAAGCGGCTAGCACAGATACGCAGTATTTT; v_call: TRBV2; j_call: TRBJ2-3; d_call: .; clone_size: once
cdr3_aa: CASSYSVRGRYGYTF; cdr3_nt: TGTGCCAGCAGTTACTCTGTCAGGGGGCGCTATGGCTACACCTTC; v_call: TRBV6-5; j_call: TRBJ1-2; d_call: TRBD1; clone_size: .
cdr3_aa: CASSLGGSALFHYGYTF; cdr3_nt: TGTGCCAGCAGTTTAGGAGGCTCTGCACTTTTTCACTATGGCTACACCTTC; v_call: TRBV28; j_call: TRBJ1-2; d_call: .; clone_size: .
cdr3_aa: CASSREGSTEAFF; cdr3_nt: TGTGCCAGCAGTAGAGAGGGAAGTACTGAAGCTTTCTTT; v_call: TRBV6-2/TRBV6-3; j_call: TRBJ1-1; d_call: .; clone_size: once
cdr3_aa: CASSPRSGRGHGYTF; cdr3_nt: TGTGCCAGCAGCCCACGTTCGGGCAGGGGGCATGGCTACACCTTC; v_call: TRBV11-1; j_call: TRBJ1-2; d_call: TRBD1; clone_size: few
cdr3_aa: CASSLGTAQDTQYF; cdr3_nt: TGTGCCAGCAGCCTAGGGACAGCACAGGATACGCAGTATTTT; v_call: TRBV11-3; j_call: TRBJ2-3; d_call: TRBD1; clone_size: .
cdr3_aa: CASSWTDRGDQPQHF; cdr3_nt: TGTGCCAGCAGTTGGACCGACAGGGGAGACCAGCCCCAGCATTTT; v_call: TRBV6-7; j_call: TRBJ1-5; d_call: TRBD1; clone_size: .
cdr3_aa: CASQAGGGDTQYF; cdr3_nt: TGTGCCAGCCAAGCGGGAGGGGGTGATACGCAGTATTTT; v_call: TRBV6-4; j_call: TRBJ2-3; d_call: TRBD2; clone_size: .
cdr3_aa: CATSDVGQGSDTQYF; cdr3_nt: TGTGCCACCAGTGATGTGGGACAGGGTTCAGATACGCAGTATTTT; v_call: TRBV24-1; j_call: TRBJ2-3; d_call: TRBD1; clone_size: .
cdr3_aa: CSVGLAGSWDTQYF; cdr3_nt: TGCAGCGTGGGACTAGCGGGATCCTGGGATACGCAGTATTTT; v_call: TRBV29-1; j_call: TRBJ2-3; d_call: TRBD2; clone_size: .
cdr3_aa: CASSRQVTDTQYF; cdr3_nt: TGTGCCAGCAGCCGACAGGTCACAGATACGCAGTATTTT; v_call: TRBV9; j_call: TRBJ2-3; d_call: .; clone_size: .
cdr3_aa: CSVVSHGLDNEQFF; cdr3_nt: TGCAGCGTTGTAAGCCATGGACTCGACAATGAGCAGTTCTTC; v_call: TRBV29-1; j_call: TRBJ2-1; d_call: .; clone_size: .